A single sample gave rise to the 20 T cell receptor beta chains below, sequenced in a study of T cell responses to AZD1222 COVID-19 vaccine. TCRdb's table, derived via immunoSEQ multiplex PCR, lists solely in-frame clones and lacks some. Of 100,000 to 130,000 clones in the sample, about 90% were seen once. This specimen was peripheral blood, taken on day 0 of AZD1222 vaccination. The receptor source for this set is an adult in good health.

The chain carries TRBV5-1 and TRBJ2-2; D remains unclear. The CDR3 totals 14 residues. Germline CDR1 and CDR2: SGHRS and YFSETQ. V lost 0 bases, J lost 3 bases, and 6 bases lay in between. CDR3 nucleotides: TGCGCCAGCAGCTTGGGTCCGGACACCGGGGAGCTGTTTTTT. Its translation: CASSLGPDTGELFF.

The chain links TRBV11-3 to TRBJ2-2, with a possible D match to TRBD2 (5 bases). V lost 0 bases and J 5 bases, leaving 7 bases between the germline ends. Germline V CDR1 and CDR2: SGHNT, YENEEA. The length of the CDR3 is 14 residues. The CDR3 loop is CASSLEGATGELFF. The CDR3 DNA reads as TGTGCCAGCAGCTTAGAGGGAGCAACCGGGGAGCTGTTTTTT.

This chain connects TRBV19 to TRBJ2-4, with 9 bases aligning to TRBD1. V trimming: 5 bases; J trimming: 9 bases; junction bases outside the gene matches: 14. This CDR3 has 16 residues. Germline loops: CDR1 LNHDA, CDR2 SQIVND (reference sequence). The CDR3: CASSETGGRFGVIQYF. The CDR3 nucleotides are TGTGCCAGTAGTGAGACAGGGGGTCGGTTCGGTGTCATTCAGTACTTC.

The chain combines TRBV18 with TRBJ2-1, with 7 nucleotides matching TRBD2. V trimming: 0 bases; J trimming: 4 bases; junction bases outside the gene matches: 6. The CDR3 extends over 16 amino acids. Per germline, CDR1 KGHSH and CDR2 LQKENI. In nucleotides, the CDR3 is TGTGCCAGCTCACCACCGGGGCTAGCGGAGTACAATGAGCAGTTCTTC. As protein: CASSPPGLAEYNEQFF.

The chain uses TRBV13 and TRBJ2-5; the D call may be TRBD1 or TRBD2 (7 bases each). Germline V gene sequence: CDR1 PRHDT, CDR2 FYEKMQ (reference sequence). This CDR3 comprises 17 residues. Trimming left V 0 bases short and J 1 base short, with 15 bases between. CDR3 bases: TGTGCCAGCAGCTTAGGCGAAGGGAGGGGGCTCCAAGAGACCCAGTACTTC. Its protein product is CASSLGEGRGLQETQYF.

This clone was detected once. This chain uses TRBV5-1 with TRBJ2-2, with TRBD1 as a possible D gene (6 bases). Deletions cut 0 bases from V and 1 base from J, with 10 bases between. Germline V CDR1 and CDR2: SGHRS, YFSETQ. The CDR3 length is 16 residues. For the CDR3, the DNA is TGCGCCAGCAGCTTGGATGGGGGCTGGAACACCGGGGAGCTGTTTTTT. This translates into CASSLDGGWNTGELFF.

The chain has TRBV4-3 and TRBJ1-2; D is uncertain. Trimming left V 1 base short and J 8 bases short, with 11 bases between. Germline CDR1 LGHNA, CDR2 YSLEER. The CDR3 runs 13 residues. The CDR3 sequence: CASSQGFLAGYTF. The CDR3 DNA follows: TGCGCCAGCAGCCAAGGATTCCTAGCGGGCTACACCTTC.

This chain connects TRBV7-2 to TRBJ2-2; 13 nucleotides agree with TRBD2. CDR1 SGHTA and CDR2 FQGNSA come from the germline V gene. Trimming removed 2 bases from V and 7 bases from J; junction bases left unmatched: 4. The CDR3 contains 16 residues. The CDR3 loop reads CASSLRLAGGGGELFF. In nucleotides, the CDR3 is TGTGCCAGCAGCTTACGACTAGCGGGGGGTGGCGGGGAGCTGTTTTTT.

The genes are TRBV4-3 and TRBJ2-6; D unclear. The V end was cut by 4 bases, the J end by 1 base, with 8 bases between. The germline CDR1 and CDR2 sequences are LGHNA and YSLEER. This CDR3 spans 15 amino acids. CDR3 sequence reads: CASSPTGSGANVLTF. Written as DNA, the CDR3 is TGCGCCAGCAGCCCCACCGGATCTGGGGCCAACGTCCTGACTTTC.

CDR3 in DNA: TGTGCCAGCAGCCCAGGGACAGGCCGGGGGAACACTGAAGCTTTCTTT. Protein product: CASSPGTGRGNTEAFF. The V and J genes are TRBV7-3 and TRBJ1-1, with TRBD1 matching 8 bases. Trimming at V came to 5 bases and at J to 1 base, leaving 9 bases not matched to a gene. CDR1 and CDR2 (germline): SGHTA, FQGTGA. CDR3 length: 16 amino acids.

The V call is TRBV29-1, the J call TRBJ1-2; D not certain. CDR3 size: 12 residues. Germline CDR1 SQVTM, CDR2 ANQGSEA. Trimming removed 4 bases from V and 0 bases from J, with 6 bases in between. CDR3 DNA: TGCAGCGTTGGTACAGCTAACTATGGCTACACCTTC. Translated: CSVGTANYGYTF.

The chain links TRBV28 to TRBJ1-2; D gene ambiguous. CDR1 is MDHEN and CDR2 is SYDVKM in the germline V gene. The CDR3 is made up of 13 amino acids. V lost 2 bases to trimming and J lost 8 bases, with 12 bases between them. The CDR3 DNA sequence: TGTGCCAGCAGTTTAGCCAGGAAAGACGGCTACACCTTC. Its translation: CASSLARKDGYTF.

As to this clone: The same CDR3 is also encoded by other DNA sequences in this sample. V is TRBV9 and J is TRBJ1-4; maybe TRBD1 (5 bases). The germline CDR1 and CDR2 sequences are SGDLS and YYNGEE. The V gene lost 2 bases and the J gene lost 11 bases, with 10 bases spanning the gap. The CDR3 sequence is 12 residues long. CDR3: CASSVGGGKLFF. The CDR3 DNA is TGTGCCAGCAGCGTGGGGGGAGGGAAACTGTTTTTT.

The J gene is TRBJ2-1, the V gene TRBV27; 8 nucleotides line up with TRBD1. Unmatched junction bases numbered 12, after V lost 5 bases and J lost 6 bases. The CDR3 loop spans 16 amino acids. Germline V CDR1 and CDR2: MNHEY, SMNVEV (reference sequence). The CDR3 protein is CASSVPTGVRVNEQFF. The CDR3 nucleotides are TGTGCCAGCAGTGTTCCGACAGGGGTACGGGTCAATGAGCAGTTCTTC.

The rearrangement joins TRBV6-5 to TRBJ1-5; unclear D gene. Germline V CDR1 and CDR2: MNHEY, SVGAGI. The ends were cut back, 2 bases at V and 3 bases at J, with 8 bases in the middle. The CDR3 spans 14 residues. The CDR3 DNA reads as TGTGCCAGCAGTTACGTGCAGAACAATCAGCCCCAGCATTTT. Translated: CASSYVQNNQPQHF.

CDR3 region: CASGRVAKTNSPLHF. DNA of the CDR3: TGTGCCAGCGGCAGGGTTGCCAAAACAAATTCACCCCTCCACTTT. The chain has TRBV28 and TRBJ1-6; D perhaps matches TRBD1 (5 bases). Trimming took off 8 bases at V and 7 bases at J, with 18 bases between the two ends. CDR3 length equals 15 residues. Germline V gene data show CDR1 as MDHEN and CDR2 as SYDVKM.

V and J are TRBV2 and TRBJ2-3, with TRBD2 identical over 8 bases. V was pared by 8 bases and J by 5 bases, with 12 bases of the junction left unmatched. The CDR3 is 15 residues long. Per the germline V gene, CDR1 is SNHLY and CDR2 is FYNNEI. CDR3 amino acids: CASEALGLGGDTQYF. In DNA, the CDR3 is TGTGCCAGCGAGGCGCTGGGACTAGGAGGAGATACGCAGTATTTT.

This chain links TRBV19 with TRBJ2-3, with no clear D. Per germline, CDR1 LNHDA and CDR2 SQIVND (reference sequence). The CDR3 runs to 16 residues. With 6 bases removed from V and 2 bases from J, the gap between germline ends came to 18 bases. CDR3 nucleotides: TGTGCCAGTAGCACCCCTATACTACCCGACACAGATACGCAGTATTTT. Translation gives CASSTPILPDTDTQYF. Combining the CDR3 with reference TRBV19 and TRBJ2-3 gives the whole variable domain DGGITQSPKYLFRKEGQNVTLSCEQNLNHDAMYWYRQDPGQGLRLIYYSQIVNDFQKGDIAEGYSVSREKKESFPLTVTSAQKNPTAFYLCASSTPILPDTDTQYFGPGTRLTVL.

The V gene is TRBV29-1, the J gene TRBJ2-6, with D possibly being TRBD1 (6 bases). Germline V gene sequence: CDR1 SQVTM, CDR2 ANQGSEA. The CDR3 runs 15 residues. V lost 4 bases, J lost 0 bases, and 10 bases lay in between. CDR3 coding DNA: TGCAGCGTTGGCCAGGGGTCCTCTGGGGCCAACGTCCTGACTTTC. This translates into CSVGQGSSGANVLTF.

The V gene is TRBV29-1, the J gene TRBJ1-4, with 7 bases matching TRBD1. The germline V gene has CDR1 SQVTM and CDR2 ANQGSEA. The CDR3 covers 15 residues. With V trimmed by 6 bases and J by 5 bases, 12 bases remained unmatched. CDR3 region: CSVLDLGQQNEKLFF. The CDR3 DNA sequence: TGCAGCGTCCTCGATTTGGGACAGCAAAATGAAAAACTGTTTTTT.